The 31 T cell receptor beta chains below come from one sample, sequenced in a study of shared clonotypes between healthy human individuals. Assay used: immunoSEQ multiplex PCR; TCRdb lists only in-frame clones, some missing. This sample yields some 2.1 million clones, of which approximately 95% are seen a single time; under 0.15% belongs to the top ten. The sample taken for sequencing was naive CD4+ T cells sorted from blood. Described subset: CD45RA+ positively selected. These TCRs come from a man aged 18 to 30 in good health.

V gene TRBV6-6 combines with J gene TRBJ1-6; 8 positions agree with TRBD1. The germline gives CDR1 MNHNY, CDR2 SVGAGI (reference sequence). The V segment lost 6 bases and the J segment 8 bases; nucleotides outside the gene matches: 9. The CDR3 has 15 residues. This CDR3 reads CASSLRQGRYSPLHF. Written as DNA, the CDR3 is TGTGCCAGCAGCCTTCGACAGGGGAGGTATTCACCCCTCCACTTT.

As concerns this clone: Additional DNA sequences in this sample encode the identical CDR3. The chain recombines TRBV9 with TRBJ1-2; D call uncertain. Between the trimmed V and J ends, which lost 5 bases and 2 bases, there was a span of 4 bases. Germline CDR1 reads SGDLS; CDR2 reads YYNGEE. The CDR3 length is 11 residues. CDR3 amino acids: CASSLNYGYTF. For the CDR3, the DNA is TGTGCCAGCAGTTTGAACTATGGCTACACCTTC.

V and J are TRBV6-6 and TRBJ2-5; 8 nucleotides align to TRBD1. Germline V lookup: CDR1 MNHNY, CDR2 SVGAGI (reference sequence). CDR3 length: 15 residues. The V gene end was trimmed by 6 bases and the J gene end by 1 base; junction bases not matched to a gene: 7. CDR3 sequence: CASRRQGPIQETQYF. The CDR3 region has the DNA TGTGCCAGCAGAAGACAGGGGCCGATCCAAGAGACCCAGTACTTC.

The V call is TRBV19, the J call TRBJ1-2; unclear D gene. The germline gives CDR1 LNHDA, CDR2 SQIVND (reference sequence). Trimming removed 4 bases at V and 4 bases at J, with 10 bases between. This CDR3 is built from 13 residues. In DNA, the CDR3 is TGTGCCAGTAGTACAGAGGGCGGCTATGGCTACACCTTC. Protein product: CASSTEGGYGYTF.

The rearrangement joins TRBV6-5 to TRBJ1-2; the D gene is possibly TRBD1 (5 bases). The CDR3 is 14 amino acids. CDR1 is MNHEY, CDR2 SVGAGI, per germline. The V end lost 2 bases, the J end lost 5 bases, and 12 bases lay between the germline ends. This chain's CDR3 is CASSYGSREYGYTF. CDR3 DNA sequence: TGTGCCAGCAGTTACGGGAGCAGGGAATATGGCTACACCTTC.

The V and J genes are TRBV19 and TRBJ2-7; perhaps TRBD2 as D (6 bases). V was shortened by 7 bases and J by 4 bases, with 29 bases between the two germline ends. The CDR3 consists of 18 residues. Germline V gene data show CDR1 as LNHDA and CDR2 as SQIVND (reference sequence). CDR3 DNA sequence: TGTGCCAGTACCCCCTTTTTCGAGGAGGGGTCCCTCGGGTACGAGCAGTACTTC. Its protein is CASTPFFEEGSLGYEQYF.

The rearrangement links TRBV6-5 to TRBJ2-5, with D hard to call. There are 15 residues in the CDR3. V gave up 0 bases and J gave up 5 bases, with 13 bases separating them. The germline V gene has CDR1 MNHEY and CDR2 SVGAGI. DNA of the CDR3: TGTGCCAGCAGTTACTCGTGGGCAACTGTGGAGACCCAGTACTTC. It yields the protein CASSYSWATVETQYF.

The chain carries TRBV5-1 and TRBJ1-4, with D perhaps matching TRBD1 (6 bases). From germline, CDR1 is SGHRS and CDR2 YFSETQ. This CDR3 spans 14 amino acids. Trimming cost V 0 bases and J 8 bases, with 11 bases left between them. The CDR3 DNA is TGCGCCAGCAGCTTGGCAGGGGCCGGGGAAAAACTGTTTTTT. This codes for CASSLAGAGEKLFF.

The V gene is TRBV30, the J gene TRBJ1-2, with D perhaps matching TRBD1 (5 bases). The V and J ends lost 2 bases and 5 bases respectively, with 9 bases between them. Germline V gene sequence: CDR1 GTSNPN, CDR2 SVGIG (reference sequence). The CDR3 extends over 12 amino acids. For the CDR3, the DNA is TGTGCCTGGAGTCCAGGGCAGTATGGCTACACCTTC. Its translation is CAWSPGQYGYTF.

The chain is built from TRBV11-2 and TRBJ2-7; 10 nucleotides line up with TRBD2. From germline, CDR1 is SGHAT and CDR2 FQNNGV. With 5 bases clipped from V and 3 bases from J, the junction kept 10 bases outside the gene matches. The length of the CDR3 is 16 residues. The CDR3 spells CASSEDPSGSYYEQYF. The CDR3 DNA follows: TGTGCCAGCAGCGAGGATCCTAGCGGGAGTTACTACGAGCAGTACTTC.

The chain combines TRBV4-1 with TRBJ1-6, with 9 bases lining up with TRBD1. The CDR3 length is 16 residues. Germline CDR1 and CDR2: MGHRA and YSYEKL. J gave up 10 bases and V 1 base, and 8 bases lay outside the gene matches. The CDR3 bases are TGCGCCAGCAGCCAAGGGACAGGGGCTTTTGACTCACCCCTCCACTTT. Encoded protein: CASSQGTGAFDSPLHF.

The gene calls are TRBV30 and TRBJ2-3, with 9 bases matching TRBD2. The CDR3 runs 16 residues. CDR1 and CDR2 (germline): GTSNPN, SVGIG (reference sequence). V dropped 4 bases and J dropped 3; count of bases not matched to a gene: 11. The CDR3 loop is CAWNGREGHGTDTQYF. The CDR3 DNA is TGTGCCTGGAACGGGCGGGAGGGCCACGGAACAGATACGCAGTATTTT. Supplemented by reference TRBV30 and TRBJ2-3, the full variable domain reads SQTIHQWPATLVQPVGSPLSLECTVEGTSNPNLYWYRQAAGRGLQLLFYSVGIGQISSEVPQNLSASRPQDRQFILSSKKLLLSDSGFYLCAWNGREGHGTDTQYFGPGTRLTVL.

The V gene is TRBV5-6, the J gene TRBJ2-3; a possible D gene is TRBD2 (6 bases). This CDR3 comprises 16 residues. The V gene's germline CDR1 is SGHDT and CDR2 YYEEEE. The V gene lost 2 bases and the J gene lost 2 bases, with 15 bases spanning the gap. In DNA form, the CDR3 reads TGTGCCAGCAGCTTTGATGCGGGGTTGATCACAGATACGCAGTATTTT. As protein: CASSFDAGLITDTQYF.

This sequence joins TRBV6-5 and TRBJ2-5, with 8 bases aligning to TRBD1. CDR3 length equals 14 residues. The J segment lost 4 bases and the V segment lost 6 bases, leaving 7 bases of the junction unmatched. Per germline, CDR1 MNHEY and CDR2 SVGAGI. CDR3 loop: CASSYGQGTETQYF. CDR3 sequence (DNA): TGTGCCAGCAGCTATGGACAGGGCACAGAGACCCAGTACTTC.

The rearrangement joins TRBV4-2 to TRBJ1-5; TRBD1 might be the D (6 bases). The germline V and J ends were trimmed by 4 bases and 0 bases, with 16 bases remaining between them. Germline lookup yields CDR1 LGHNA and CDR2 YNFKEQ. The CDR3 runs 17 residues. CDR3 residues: CASSPLGPGDSNQPQHF. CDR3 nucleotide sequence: TGTGCCAGCAGCCCCCTAGGCCCAGGGGATAGCAATCAGCCCCAGCATTTT.

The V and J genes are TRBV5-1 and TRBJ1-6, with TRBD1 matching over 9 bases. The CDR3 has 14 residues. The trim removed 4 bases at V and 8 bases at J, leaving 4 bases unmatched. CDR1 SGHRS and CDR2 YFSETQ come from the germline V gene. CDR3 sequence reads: CASSRDRVDSPLHF. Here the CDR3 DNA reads TGCGCCAGCAGCAGGGACAGGGTTGATTCACCCCTCCACTTT. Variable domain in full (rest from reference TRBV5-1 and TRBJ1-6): KAGVTQTPRYLIKTRGQQVTLSCSPISGHRSVSWYQQTPGQGLQFLFEYFSETQRNKGNFPGRFSGRQFSNSRSEMNVSTLELGDSALYLCASSRDRVDSPLHFGNGTRLTVT.

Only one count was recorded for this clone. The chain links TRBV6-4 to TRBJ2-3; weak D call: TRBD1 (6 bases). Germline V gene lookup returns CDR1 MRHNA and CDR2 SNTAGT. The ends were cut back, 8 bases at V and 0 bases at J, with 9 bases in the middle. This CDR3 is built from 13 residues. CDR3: CASAGQSTDTQYF. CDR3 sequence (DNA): TGTGCCAGCGCCGGACAGAGCACAGATACGCAGTATTTT.

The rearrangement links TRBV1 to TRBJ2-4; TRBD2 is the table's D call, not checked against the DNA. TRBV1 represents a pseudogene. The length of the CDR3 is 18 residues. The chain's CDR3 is CTSSQDPLADLAKNIQYF. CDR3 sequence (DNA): TGCACCAGCAGCCAAGATCCACTAGCGGATTTAGCCAAAAACATTCAGTACTTC.

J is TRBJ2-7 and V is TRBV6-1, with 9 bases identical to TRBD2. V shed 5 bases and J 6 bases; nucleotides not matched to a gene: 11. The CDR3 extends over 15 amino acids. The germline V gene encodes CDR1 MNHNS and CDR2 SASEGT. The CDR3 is CASSFSGGGMSEQYF. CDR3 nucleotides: TGTGCCAGCAGTTTTAGCGGGGGAGGGATGAGCGAGCAGTACTTC.

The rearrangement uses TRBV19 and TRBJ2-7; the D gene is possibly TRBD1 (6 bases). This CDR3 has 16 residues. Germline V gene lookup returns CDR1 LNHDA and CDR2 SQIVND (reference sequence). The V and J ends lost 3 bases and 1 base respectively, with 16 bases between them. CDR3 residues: CASSIGRTVLSYEQYF. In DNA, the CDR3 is TGTGCCAGTAGTATCGGCCGGACAGTTTTATCCTACGAGCAGTACTTC.

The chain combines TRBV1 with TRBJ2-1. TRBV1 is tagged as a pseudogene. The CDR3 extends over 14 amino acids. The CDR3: CTSSLRWGSWEQFF. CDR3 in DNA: TGCACCAGCAGCCTCCGGTGGGGGAGTTGGGAGCAGTTCTTC.

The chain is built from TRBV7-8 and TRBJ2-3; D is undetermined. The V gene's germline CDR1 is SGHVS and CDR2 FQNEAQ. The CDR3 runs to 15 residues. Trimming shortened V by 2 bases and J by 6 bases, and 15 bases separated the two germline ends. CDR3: CASSLRVGLSDTQYF. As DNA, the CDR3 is TGTGCCAGCAGCTTACGGGTAGGGCTTTCGGATACGCAGTATTTT.

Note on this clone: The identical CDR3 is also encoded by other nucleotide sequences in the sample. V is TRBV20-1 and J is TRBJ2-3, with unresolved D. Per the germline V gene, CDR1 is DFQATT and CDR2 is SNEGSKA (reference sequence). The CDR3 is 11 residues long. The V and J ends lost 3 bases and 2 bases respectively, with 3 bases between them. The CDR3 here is CSASPTDTQYF. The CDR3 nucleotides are TGCAGTGCTAGCCCCACAGATACGCAGTATTTT.

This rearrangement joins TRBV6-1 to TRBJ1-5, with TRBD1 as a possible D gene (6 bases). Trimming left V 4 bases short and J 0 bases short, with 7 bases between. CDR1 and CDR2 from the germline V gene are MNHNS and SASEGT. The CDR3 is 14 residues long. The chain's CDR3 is CASSGQASNQPQHF. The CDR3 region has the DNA TGTGCCAGCAGTGGACAGGCTAGCAATCAGCCCCAGCATTTT.

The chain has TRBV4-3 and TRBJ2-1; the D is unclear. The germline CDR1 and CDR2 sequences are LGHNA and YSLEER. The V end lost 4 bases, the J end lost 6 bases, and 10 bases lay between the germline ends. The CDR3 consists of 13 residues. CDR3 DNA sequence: TGCGCCAGCAGCCTGATCGTTGGCAATGAGCAGTTCTTC. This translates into CASSLIVGNEQFF.

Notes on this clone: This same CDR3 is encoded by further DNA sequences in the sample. Written as DNA, the CDR3 is TGTGCCAGCTCACCGATATCCGGGGCCAACGTCCTGACTTTC. It encodes CASSPISGANVLTF. The chain links TRBV18 to TRBJ2-6; no clear D. Trimming took off 3 bases at V and 4 bases at J, with 7 bases between the two ends. The germline V gene has CDR1 KGHSH and CDR2 LQKENI. The CDR3 is 14 residues long. Together with reference TRBV18 and TRBJ2-6, the CDR3 gives the full variable domain: NAGVMQNPRHLVRRRGQEARLRCSPMKGHSHVYWYRQLPEEGLKFMVYLQKENIIDESGMPKERFSAEFPKEGPSILRIQQVVRGDSAAYFCASSPISGANVLTFGAGSRLTVL.

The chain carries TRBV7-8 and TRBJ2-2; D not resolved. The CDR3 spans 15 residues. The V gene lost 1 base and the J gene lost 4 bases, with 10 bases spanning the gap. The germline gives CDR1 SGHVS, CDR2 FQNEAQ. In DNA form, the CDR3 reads TGTGCCAGCAGCTTAGTAACCCACTCCACCGGGGAGCTGTTTTTT. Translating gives CASSLVTHSTGELFF.

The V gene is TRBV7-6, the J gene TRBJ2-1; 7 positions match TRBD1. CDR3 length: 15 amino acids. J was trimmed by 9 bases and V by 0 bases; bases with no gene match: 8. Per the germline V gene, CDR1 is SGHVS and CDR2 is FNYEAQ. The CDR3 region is CASSLATGLFGEQFF. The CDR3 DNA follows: TGTGCCAGCAGCTTAGCGACAGGGCTCTTTGGTGAGCAGTTCTTC.

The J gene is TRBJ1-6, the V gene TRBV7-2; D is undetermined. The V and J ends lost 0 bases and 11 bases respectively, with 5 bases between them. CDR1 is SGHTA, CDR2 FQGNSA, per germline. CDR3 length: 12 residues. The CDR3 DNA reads TGTGCCAGCAGCTTAGCAGCAACACCCCTCCACTTT. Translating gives CASSLAATPLHF. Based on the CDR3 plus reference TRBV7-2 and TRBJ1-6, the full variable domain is GAGVSQSPSNKVTEKGKDVELRCDPISGHTALYWYRQSLGQGLEFLIYFQGNSAPDKSGLPSDRFSAERTGGSVSTLTIQRTQQEDSAVYLCASSLAATPLHFGNGTRLTVT.

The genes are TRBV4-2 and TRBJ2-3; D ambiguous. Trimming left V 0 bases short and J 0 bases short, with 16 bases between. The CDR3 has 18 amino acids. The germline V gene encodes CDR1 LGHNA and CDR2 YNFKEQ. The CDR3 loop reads CASSQDAQKRDSTDTQYF. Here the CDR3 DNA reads TGTGCCAGCAGCCAAGATGCCCAGAAGCGAGACAGCACAGATACGCAGTATTTT.

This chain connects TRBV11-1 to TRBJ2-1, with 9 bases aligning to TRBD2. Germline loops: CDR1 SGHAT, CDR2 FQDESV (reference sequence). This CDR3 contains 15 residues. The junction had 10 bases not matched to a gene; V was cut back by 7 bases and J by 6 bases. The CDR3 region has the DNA TGTGCCAGCACTCCTAACAGCGGGGGGACCAATGAGCAGTTCTTC. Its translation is CASTPNSGGTNEQFF.